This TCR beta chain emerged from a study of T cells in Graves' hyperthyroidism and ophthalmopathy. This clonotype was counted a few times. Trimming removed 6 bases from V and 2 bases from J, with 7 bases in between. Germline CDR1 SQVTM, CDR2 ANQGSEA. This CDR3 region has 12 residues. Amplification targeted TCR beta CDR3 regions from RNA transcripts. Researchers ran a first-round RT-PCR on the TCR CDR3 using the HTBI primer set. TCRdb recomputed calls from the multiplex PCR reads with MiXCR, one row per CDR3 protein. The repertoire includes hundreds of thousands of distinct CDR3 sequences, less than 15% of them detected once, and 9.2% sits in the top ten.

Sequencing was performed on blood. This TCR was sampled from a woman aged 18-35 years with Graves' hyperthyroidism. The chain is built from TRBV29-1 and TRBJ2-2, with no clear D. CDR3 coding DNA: TGCAGCGTACAGAGAAACACCGGGGAGCTGTTTTTT. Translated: CSVQRNTGELFF.